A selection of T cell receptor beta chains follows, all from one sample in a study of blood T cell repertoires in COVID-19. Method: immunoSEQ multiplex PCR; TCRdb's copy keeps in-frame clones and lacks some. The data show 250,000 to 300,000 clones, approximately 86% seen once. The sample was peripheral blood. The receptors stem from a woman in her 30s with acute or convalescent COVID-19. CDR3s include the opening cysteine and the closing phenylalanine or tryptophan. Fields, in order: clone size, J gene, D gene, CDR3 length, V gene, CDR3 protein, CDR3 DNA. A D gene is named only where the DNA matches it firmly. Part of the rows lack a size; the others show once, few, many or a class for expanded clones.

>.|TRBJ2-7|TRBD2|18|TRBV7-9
CASSYAGRTSGRGGEQYF
TGTGCCAGCAGCTACGCGGGACGGACTAGCGGGAGGGGCGGAGAGCAGTACTTC
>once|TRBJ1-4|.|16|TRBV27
CASSFKPDRPNEKLFF
TGTGCCAGCAGTTTTAAACCGGACAGACCTAATGAAAAACTGTTTTTT
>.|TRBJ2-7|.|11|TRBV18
CASSPQLEQYF
TGTGCCAGCTCACCACAGCTCGAGCAGTACTTC
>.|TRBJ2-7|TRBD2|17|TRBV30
CAWKTYLAGGIVYEQYF
TGTGCCTGGAAGACCTACCTAGCGGGAGGGATAGTCTACGAGCAGTACTTC
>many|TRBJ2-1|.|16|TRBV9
CASSVYGASANNEQFF
TGTGCCAGCAGCGTCTACGGGGCTAGCGCTAACAATGAGCAGTTCTTC
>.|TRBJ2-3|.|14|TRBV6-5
CASSLGTSTDTQYF
TGTGCCAGCAGTCTTGGGACTAGCACAGATACGCAGTATTTT
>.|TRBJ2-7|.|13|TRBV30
CAWSVGDSYEQYF
TGTGCCTGGAGTGTGGGAGACTCCTACGAGCAGTACTTC
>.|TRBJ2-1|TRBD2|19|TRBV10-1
CASSPTGTSGTSSYNEQFF
TGCGCCAGCAGCCCTACCGGGACTAGCGGGACGAGCTCCTACAATGAGCAGTTCTTC
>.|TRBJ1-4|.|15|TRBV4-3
CASSQRHAGNEKLFF
TGCGCCAGCAGCCAGAGACATGCCGGTAATGAAAAACTGTTTTTT
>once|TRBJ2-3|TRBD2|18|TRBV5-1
CASSPGLAGGTSTDTQYF
TGCGCCAGCAGCCCGGGACTAGCGGGGGGGACTTCCACAGATACGCAGTATTTT
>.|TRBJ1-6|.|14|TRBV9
CASSASRGSSPLHF
TGTGCCAGCAGCGCCTCACGGGGGTCTTCACCCCTCCACTTT
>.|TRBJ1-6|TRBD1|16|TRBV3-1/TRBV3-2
CASSHLGQGHVSPLHF
TGTGCCAGCAGCCACCTAGGACAGGGGCACGTTTCACCCCTCCACTTT
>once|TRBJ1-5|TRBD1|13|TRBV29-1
CSVGDRGNQPQHF
TGCAGCGTTGGCGACAGGGGCAATCAGCCCCAGCATTTT
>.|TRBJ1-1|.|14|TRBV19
CASSSSGGDTEAFF
TGTGCCAGTAGTTCAAGCGGAGGGGACACTGAAGCTTTCTTT
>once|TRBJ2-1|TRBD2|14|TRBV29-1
CSVLAGGNYNEQFF
TGCAGCGTCCTAGCGGGAGGGAACTACAATGAGCAGTTCTTC
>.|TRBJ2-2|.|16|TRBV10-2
CASSDFGEGDTGELFF
TGCGCCAGCAGTGATTTCGGGGAGGGGGACACCGGGGAGCTGTTTTTT
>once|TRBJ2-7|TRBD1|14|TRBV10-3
CAIRNGTGIHEQYF
TGTGCCATCAGAAACGGGACAGGGATCCACGAGCAGTACTTC
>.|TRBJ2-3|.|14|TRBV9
CASPLAHSPDTQYF
TGTGCCAGCCCTCTAGCGCATAGCCCAGATACGCAGTATTTT
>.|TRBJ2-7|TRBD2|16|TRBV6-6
CASMSVAGGPSYEQYF
TGTGCCAGCATGTCAGTAGCGGGAGGGCCCTCATACGAGCAGTACTTC
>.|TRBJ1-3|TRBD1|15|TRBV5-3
CARSPWTGTGNTIYF
TGTGCCAGAAGCCCCTGGACAGGGACTGGAAACACCATATATTTT
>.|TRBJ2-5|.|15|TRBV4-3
CASSQEGSGQETQYF
TGCGCCAGCAGCCAAGAGGGGAGCGGCCAAGAGACCCAGTACTTC